These 2 T cell receptor beta chains share one sample of origin, sequenced in a study of beta chain features in type 1 diabetes. The investigators reverse transcribed all of the isolated RNA, so they sequenced expressed TCRB transcripts. Repertoires were generated with immunoSEQ multiplex PCR, while TCRdb's copy carries only in-frame clones and drops some. Of around 300,000 clones in the sample, 14% were seen once. Input material: central memory CD4+ T cells from blood. These receptors were collected from a man between 25 and 39 years old in good health.

This clone was seen more than once but under ten times. The chain employs TRBV27 and TRBJ1-1; TRBD1 is a possible D gene (5 bases). Germline V CDR1 and CDR2: MNHEY, SMNVEV (reference sequence). CDR3 length equals 15 residues. V shed 3 bases and J shed 4 bases, with 15 bases lying between them. CDR3 bases: TGTGCCAGCAGTTTGGGGGTTCTCACACTCACTGAAGCTTTCTTT. It encodes CASSLGVLTLTEAFF.

This clone was picked up many times. The chain has TRBV19 and TRBJ1-2, with D unclear. CDR1 and CDR2 from the germline V gene are LNHDA and SQIVND (reference sequence). The CDR3 covers 12 residues. The V and J ends lost 7 bases and 2 bases respectively, with 8 bases between them. The CDR3 here is CASNPGNYGYTF. The CDR3, as DNA: TGTGCCAGTAATCCAGGAAACTATGGCTACACCTTC.